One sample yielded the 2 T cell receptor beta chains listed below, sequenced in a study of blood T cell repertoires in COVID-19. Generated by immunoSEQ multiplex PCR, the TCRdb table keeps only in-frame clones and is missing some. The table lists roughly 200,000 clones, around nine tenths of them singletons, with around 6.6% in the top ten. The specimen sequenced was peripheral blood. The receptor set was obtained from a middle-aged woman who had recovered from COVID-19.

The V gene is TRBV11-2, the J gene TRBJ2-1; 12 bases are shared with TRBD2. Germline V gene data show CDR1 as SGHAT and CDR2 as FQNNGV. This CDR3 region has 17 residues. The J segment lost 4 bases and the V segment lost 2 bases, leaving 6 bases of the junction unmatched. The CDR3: CASSLRLGTSGYNEQFF. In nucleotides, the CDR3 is TGTGCCAGCAGCTTACGCCTAGGGACTAGCGGGTACAATGAGCAGTTCTTC.

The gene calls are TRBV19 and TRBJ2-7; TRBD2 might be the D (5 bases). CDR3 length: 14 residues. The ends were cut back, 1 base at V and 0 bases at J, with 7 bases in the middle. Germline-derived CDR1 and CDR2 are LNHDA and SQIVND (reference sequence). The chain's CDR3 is CASSIGRGSYEQYF. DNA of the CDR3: TGTGCCAGTAGTATAGGACGGGGCTCCTACGAGCAGTACTTC.